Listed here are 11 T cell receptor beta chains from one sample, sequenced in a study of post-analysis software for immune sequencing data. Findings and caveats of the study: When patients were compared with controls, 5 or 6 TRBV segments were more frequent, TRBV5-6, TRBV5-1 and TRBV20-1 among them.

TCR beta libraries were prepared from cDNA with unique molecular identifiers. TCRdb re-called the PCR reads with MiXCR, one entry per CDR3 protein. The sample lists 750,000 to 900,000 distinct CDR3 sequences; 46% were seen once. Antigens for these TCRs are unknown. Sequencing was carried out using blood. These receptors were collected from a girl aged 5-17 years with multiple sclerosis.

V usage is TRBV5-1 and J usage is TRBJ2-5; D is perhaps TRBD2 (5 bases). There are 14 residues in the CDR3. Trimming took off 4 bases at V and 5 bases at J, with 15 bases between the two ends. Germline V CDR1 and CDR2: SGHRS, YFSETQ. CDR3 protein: CASSHSGSRETQYF. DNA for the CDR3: TGCGCCAGCAGCCACTCTGGGAGCAGGGAGACCCAGTACTTC.

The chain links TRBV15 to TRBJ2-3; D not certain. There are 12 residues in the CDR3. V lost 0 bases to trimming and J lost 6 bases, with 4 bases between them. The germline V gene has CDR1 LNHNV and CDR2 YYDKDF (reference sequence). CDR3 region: CATSRDYDTQYF. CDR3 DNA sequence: TGTGCCACCAGCAGAGATTACGATACGCAGTATTTT.

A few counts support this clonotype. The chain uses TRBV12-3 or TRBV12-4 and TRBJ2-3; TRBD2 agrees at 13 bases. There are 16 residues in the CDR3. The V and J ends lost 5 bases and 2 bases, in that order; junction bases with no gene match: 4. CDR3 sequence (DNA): TGTGCCAGCAGTATGACTAGCGGGAGGAACACAGATACGCAGTATTTT. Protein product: CASSMTSGRNTDTQYF.

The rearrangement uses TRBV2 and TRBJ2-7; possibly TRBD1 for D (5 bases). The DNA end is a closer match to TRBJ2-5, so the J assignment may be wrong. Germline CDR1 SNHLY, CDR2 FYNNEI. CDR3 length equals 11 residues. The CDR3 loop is CASRDSETQYF. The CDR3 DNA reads TGTGCCAGCAGAGACAGTGAGACCCAGTACTTC.

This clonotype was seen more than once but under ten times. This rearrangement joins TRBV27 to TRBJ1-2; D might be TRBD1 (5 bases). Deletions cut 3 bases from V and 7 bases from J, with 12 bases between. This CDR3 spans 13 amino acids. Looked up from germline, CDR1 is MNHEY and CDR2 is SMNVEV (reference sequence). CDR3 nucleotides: TGTGCCAGCAGTTTTGAGGGGAGGCGTGGCTACACCTTC. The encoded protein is CASSFEGRRGYTF.

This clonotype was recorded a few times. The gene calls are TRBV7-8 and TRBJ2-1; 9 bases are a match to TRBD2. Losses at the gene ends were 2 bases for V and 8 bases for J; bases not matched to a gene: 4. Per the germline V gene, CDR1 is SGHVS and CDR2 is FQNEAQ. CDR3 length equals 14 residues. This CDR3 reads CASSLSSGRYEQFF. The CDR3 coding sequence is TGTGCCAGCAGCTTATCCAGCGGGAGGTATGAGCAGTTCTTC. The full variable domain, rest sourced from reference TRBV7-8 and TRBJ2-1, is GAGVSQSPRYKVAKRGQDVALRCDPISGHVSLFWYQQALGQGPEFLTYFQNEAQLDKSGLPSDRFFAERPEGSVSTLKIQRTQQEDSAVYLCASSLSSGRYEQFFGPGTRLTVL.

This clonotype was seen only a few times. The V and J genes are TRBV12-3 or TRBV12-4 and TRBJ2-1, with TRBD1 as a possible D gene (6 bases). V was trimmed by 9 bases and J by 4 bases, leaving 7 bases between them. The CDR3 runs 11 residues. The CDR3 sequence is CARRGYNEQFF. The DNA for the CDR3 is TGTGCCAGGAGGGGGTACAATGAGCAGTTCTTC.

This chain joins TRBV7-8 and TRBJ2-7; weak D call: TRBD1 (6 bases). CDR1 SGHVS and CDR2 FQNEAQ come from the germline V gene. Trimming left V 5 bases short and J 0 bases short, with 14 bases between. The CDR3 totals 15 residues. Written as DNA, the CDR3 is TGTGCCAGCAGCCCCGGACAGCAAAGCTCCTACGAGCAGTACTTC. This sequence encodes CASSPGQQSSYEQYF.

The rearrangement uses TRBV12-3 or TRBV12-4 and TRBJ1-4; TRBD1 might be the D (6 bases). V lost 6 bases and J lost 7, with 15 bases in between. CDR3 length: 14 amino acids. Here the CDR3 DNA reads TGTGCCAGCAGCCAACAGGGATCGGGTGAAAAACTGTTTTTT. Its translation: CASSQQGSGEKLFF.

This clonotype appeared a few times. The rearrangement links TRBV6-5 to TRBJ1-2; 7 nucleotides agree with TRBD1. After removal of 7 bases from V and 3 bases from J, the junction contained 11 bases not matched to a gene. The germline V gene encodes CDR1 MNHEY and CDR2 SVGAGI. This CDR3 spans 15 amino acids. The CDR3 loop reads CASTDSTGTDYGYTF. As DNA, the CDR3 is TGTGCCAGCACCGATTCGACAGGGACGGACTATGGCTACACCTTC.

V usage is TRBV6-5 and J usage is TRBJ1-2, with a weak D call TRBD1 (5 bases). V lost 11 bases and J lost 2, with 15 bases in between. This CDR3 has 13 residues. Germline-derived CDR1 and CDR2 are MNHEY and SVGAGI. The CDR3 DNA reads TGTGCCGCAACCCGGGGGATGAACTATGGCTACACCTTC. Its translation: CAATRGMNYGYTF.